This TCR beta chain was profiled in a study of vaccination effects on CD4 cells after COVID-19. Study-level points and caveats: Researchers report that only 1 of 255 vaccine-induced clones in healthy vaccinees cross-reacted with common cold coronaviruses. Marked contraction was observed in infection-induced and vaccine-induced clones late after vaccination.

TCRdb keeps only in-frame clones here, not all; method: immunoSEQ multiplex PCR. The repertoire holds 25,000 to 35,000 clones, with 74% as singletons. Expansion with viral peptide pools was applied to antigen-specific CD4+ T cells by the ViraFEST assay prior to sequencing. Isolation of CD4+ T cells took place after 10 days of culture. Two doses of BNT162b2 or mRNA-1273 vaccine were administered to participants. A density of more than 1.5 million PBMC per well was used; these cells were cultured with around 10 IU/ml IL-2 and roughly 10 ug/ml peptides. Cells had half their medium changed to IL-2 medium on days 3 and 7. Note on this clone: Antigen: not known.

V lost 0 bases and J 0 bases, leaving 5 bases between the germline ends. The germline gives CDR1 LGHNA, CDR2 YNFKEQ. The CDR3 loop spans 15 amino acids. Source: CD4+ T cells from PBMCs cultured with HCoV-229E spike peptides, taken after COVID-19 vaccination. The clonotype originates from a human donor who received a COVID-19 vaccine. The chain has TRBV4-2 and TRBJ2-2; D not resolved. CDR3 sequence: CASSQERSNTGELFF. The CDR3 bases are TGTGCCAGCAGCCAAGAACGTTCGAACACCGGGGAGCTGTTTTTT.